The 18 T cell receptor beta chains below come from one sample, sequenced in a study of T cells in Graves' hyperthyroidism and ophthalmopathy. The investigators amplified TCR beta CDR3 regions from RNA transcripts. HTBI primers were used for first-round RT-PCR of the TCR CDR3. One entry per CDR3 protein, called by TCRdb with MiXCR from the multiplex PCR reads. The data show roughly 700,000 distinct CDR3 sequences, around a third seen once. Input material: blood. These receptors all stem from a woman aged 40-49 years with Graves' hyperthyroidism.

This clonotype has ten or more counts. The chain is built from TRBV19 and TRBJ1-6; D uncertain. The V gene's germline CDR1 is LNHDA and CDR2 SQIVND (reference sequence). V was shortened by 6 bases and J by 6 bases, with 12 bases between the two germline ends. The CDR3 runs 14 residues. This CDR3 is CASSHMTVNSPLHF. DNA of the CDR3: TGTGCCAGTAGCCACATGACCGTTAATTCACCCCTCCACTTT.

As to this clonotype: A read error may account for a junction end that differs from germline. The chain is built from TRBV5-1 and TRBJ2-2, with TRBD2 matching 7 bases. This CDR3 spans 13 amino acids. CDR1 SGHRS and CDR2 YFSETQ come from the germline V gene. CDR3 amino acids: CASSSEQSGEPFF. In DNA form, the CDR3 reads TGCGCCAGCAGCTCGGAACAGAGCGGGGAGCCGTTTTTT.

This clonotype occurred many times. The chain recombines TRBV7-2 with TRBJ2-5; D is possibly TRBD1 (8 bases). The ends were cut back, 5 bases at V and 7 bases at J, with 23 bases in the middle. Germline CDR1 reads SGHTA; CDR2 reads FQGNSA. This CDR3 has 16 residues. DNA for the CDR3: TGTGCCAGCAGCAAGGCGTTACAGGGGGGGCTAGGGACCCAGTACTTC. It yields the protein CASSKALQGGLGTQYF.

This clonotype was detected many times. Relative to the germline gene, one junction end is altered; a read error may explain this. The rearrangement joins TRBV7-2 to TRBJ1-4, with D maybe TRBD1 (5 bases). From germline, CDR1 is SGHTA and CDR2 FQGNSA. The CDR3 is made up of 10 amino acids. CDR3 region: CASSGRAPDF. CDR3 in DNA: TGTGCCAGCAGTGGCAGGGCGCCGGACTTT.

As for this clonotype: This sequence may be a read error, since a much larger clone differs from it by one base. CDR3: CASSPQGNAMNTEAFF. CDR3 DNA sequence: TGTGCCAGCAGCCCCCAGGGGAACGCAATGAACACTGAAGCTTTCTTT. The V gene is TRBV2, the J gene TRBJ1-1; D is possibly TRBD1 (6 bases). V was shortened by 6 bases and J by 0 bases, with 17 bases between the two germline ends. CDR1 and CDR2 (germline): SNHLY, FYNNEI. CDR3 length equals 16 residues.

This clonotype was picked up many times. The genes are TRBV2 and TRBJ2-6; D might be TRBD1 or TRBD2, each matching 6 bases. The V gene's germline CDR1 is SNHLY and CDR2 FYNNEI. The CDR3 extends over 14 amino acids. V dropped 7 bases and J dropped 2 bases, with 9 bases sitting between them. CDR3 protein: CASTRGPGANVLTF. Written as DNA, the CDR3 is TGTGCCAGCACACGGGGGCCTGGGGCCAACGTCCTGACTTTC.

This clonotype came up many times. One junction end does not reproduce the germline sequence, and a read error may be involved. The chain uses TRBV7-7 and TRBJ1-4; the D gene is possibly TRBD1 (5 bases). Germline CDR1 SSHAT, CDR2 FNYEAQ (reference sequence). The CDR3 contains 18 residues. Here the CDR3 reads CASSLGSQVTVRSEKLFF. DNA for the CDR3: TGTGCTAGCAGCTTAGGGTCACAGGTTACCGTTAGAAGTGAAAAACTGTTTTTT.

In this sample, this clonotype turned up once. The chain recombines TRBV14 with TRBJ2-5; D is unclear. CDR1 SGHDN and CDR2 FVKESK come from the germline V gene. This CDR3 spans 13 amino acids. V shed 3 bases and J shed 4 bases, with 9 bases lying between them. The CDR3 DNA reads as TGTGCCAGCAGCCAGTGGTTGGCAGAGACCCAGTACTTC. Protein: CASSQWLAETQYF. Combining the CDR3 with reference TRBV14 and TRBJ2-5 gives the whole variable domain EAGVTQFPSHSVIEKGQTVTLRCDPISGHDNLYWYRRVMGKEIKFLLHFVKESKQDESGMPNNRFLAERTGGTYSTLKVQPAELEDSGVYFCASSQWLAETQYFGPGTRLLVL.

This chain joins TRBV7-3 and TRBJ1-1, with TRBD1 identical over 7 bases. CDR1 and CDR2 from the germline V gene are SGHTA and FQGTGA. Unmatched junction bases numbered 2, after V lost 1 base and J lost 3 bases. The CDR3 consists of 14 residues. The CDR3 here is CASSLNQGDTEAFF. Written as DNA, the CDR3 is TGTGCCAGCAGCTTAAATCAGGGGGACACTGAAGCTTTCTTT.

This clonotype appeared many times. The chain carries TRBV29-1 and TRBJ2-7; TRBD1 agrees at 11 bases. The CDR3 is 15 amino acids. The V segment lost 3 bases and the J segment 1 base; nucleotides outside the gene matches: 5. Germline V gene data show CDR1 as SQVTM and CDR2 as ANQGSEA. The chain's CDR3 is CSVEGDRGNSYEQYF. For the CDR3, the DNA is TGCAGCGTTGAGGGGGACAGGGGGAATTCCTACGAGCAGTACTTC.

As concerns this clonotype: One end of the junction varies from germline; a read error may be responsible. The chain joins TRBV11-3 to TRBJ1-6, with D possibly being TRBD1 (5 bases). Germline loops: CDR1 SGHNT, CDR2 YENEEA. This CDR3 is built from 15 residues. Here the CDR3 reads CASSLDPGGGSPFHF. The CDR3 DNA reads TGTGCCAGCAGCTTAGATCCTGGTGGGGGTTCACCCTTCCACTTT.

This clonotype was seen repeatedly, ten times or more. The chain joins TRBV7-8 to TRBJ1-2; the D gene is possibly TRBD1 (5 bases). There are 15 residues in the CDR3. Trimming shortened V by 0 bases and J by 2 bases, and 10 bases separated the two germline ends. Germline lookup yields CDR1 SGHVS and CDR2 FQNEAQ. This CDR3 is CASSLAGGANYGYTF. The CDR3 DNA reads TGTGCCAGCAGCTTAGCCGGGGGAGCGAACTATGGCTACACCTTC.

The chain couples TRBV20-1 to TRBJ1-3, with D uncertain. This CDR3 has 12 amino acids. The V end lost 4 bases, the J end lost 4 bases, and 8 bases lay between the germline ends. Germline V gene lookup returns CDR1 DFQATT and CDR2 SNEGSKA (reference sequence). In DNA, the CDR3 is TGCAGTGCTACCGGCGGGGGAAACACCATATATTTT. This translates into CSATGGGNTIYF.

This clonotype came up a few times. Mismatch with germline at one junction end may stem from a read error. The chain couples TRBV12-3 or TRBV12-4 to TRBJ1-2; a possible D gene is TRBD1 (6 bases). This CDR3 spans 12 amino acids. The CDR3 sequence is CASSFAEGGYAF. CDR3 nucleotide sequence: TGTGCCAGCAGTTTTGCGGAGGGGGGCTACGCCTTC.

The CDR3 coding sequence is TGCAGCGTTGAGGCGAGGGATAATGAAAAACTGTTTTTT. Its protein product is CSVEARDNEKLFF. V and J are TRBV29-1 and TRBJ1-4; D gene unclear. Deletions cut 3 bases from V and 4 bases from J, with 9 bases between. From germline, CDR1 is SQVTM and CDR2 ANQGSEA. The CDR3 is 13 residues long.

The sample holds a few counts of this clonotype. This sequence joins TRBV4-3 and TRBJ1-6, with D unresolved. Germline V gene data show CDR1 as LGHNA and CDR2 as YSLEER. The CDR3 length is 16 residues. With 1 base removed from V and 12 bases from J, the gap between germline ends came to 19 bases. The CDR3 sequence: CASSQGNPLGSEPLHF. The CDR3 DNA is TGCGCCAGCAGCCAAGGGAACCCCTTGGGGTCTGAACCCCTCCACTTT.

The sample holds many counts of this clonotype. The chain employs TRBV19 and TRBJ1-1, with D perhaps TRBD1 (5 bases). Trimming stripped 3 bases from V and 5 bases from J, with 10 bases between. CDR1 is LNHDA, CDR2 SQIVND, per germline (reference sequence). The CDR3 runs 13 residues. The CDR3 loop reads CASSIFGGTEAFF. CDR3 sequence (DNA): TGTGCCAGTAGTATTTTCGGGGGGACTGAAGCTTTCTTT.

The rearrangement uses TRBV28 and TRBJ1-5, with D possibly TRBD1 on 5 matching bases. The CDR3 is 16 residues long. Germline V gene data show CDR1 as MDHEN and CDR2 as SYDVKM. V was shortened by 2 bases and J by 5 bases, with 16 bases between the two germline ends. The CDR3 coding sequence is TGTGCCAGCAGTTTAAACTATGGAGGGGTCCATCAGCCCCAGCATTTT. It encodes CASSLNYGGVHQPQHF.